This T cell receptor (beta chain) came from a study of STAT5B mutations in CD4+ large granular lymphocyte leukemia. The protocol was immunoSEQ multiplex PCR, while the TCRdb copy is restricted to in-frame clones and leaves out a portion. The sample gives approximately 27,000 clones, under 90% of which show up once; around 0.33% is in the top ten. The V gene lost 2 bases and the J gene lost 4 bases, with 15 bases spanning the gap. From germline, CDR1 is SGHAT and CDR2 FQNNGV. The CDR3 is made up of 15 amino acids. The chain employs TRBV11-2 and TRBJ2-7, with a tentative D call TRBD1 (5 bases). The sequenced material came from CD4+ T cells from blood buffy coats. The receptor's source is a human donor in good health. The CDR3 loop reads CASSLTGRQTYEQYF. The CDR3 nucleotides read TGTGCCAGCAGCTTAACAGGTCGACAGACTTACGAGCAGTACTTC.